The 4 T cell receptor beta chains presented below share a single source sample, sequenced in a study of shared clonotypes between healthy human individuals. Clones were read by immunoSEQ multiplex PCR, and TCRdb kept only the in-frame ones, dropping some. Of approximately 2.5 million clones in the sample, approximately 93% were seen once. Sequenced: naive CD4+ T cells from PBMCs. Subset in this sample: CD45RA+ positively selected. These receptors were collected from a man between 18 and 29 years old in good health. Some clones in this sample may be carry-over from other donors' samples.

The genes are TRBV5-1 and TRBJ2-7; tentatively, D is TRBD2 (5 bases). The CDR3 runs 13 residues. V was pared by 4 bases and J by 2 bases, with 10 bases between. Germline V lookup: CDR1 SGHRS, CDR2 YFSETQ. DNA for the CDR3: TGCGCCAGCAGCCCTACTAGTACCTACGAGCAGTACTTC. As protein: CASSPTSTYEQYF.

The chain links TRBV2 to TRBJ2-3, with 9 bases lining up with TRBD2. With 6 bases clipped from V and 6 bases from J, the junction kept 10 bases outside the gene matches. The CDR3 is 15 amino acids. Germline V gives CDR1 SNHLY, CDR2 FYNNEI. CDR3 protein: CASRGGGRAPDTQYF. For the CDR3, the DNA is TGTGCCAGCAGGGGCGGCGGGAGGGCCCCTGATACGCAGTATTTT.

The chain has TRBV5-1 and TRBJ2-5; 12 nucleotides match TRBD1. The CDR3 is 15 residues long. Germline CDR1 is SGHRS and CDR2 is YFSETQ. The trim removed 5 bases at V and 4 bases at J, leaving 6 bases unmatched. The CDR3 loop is CASRGQGARVETQYF. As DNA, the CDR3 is TGCGCCAGCAGGGGACAGGGGGCGCGTGTAGAGACCCAGTACTTC.

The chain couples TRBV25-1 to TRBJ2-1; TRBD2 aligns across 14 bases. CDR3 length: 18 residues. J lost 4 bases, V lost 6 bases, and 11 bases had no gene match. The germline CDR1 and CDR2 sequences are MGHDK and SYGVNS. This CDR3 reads CASSPTSGRAGKYNEQFF. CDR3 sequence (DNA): TGTGCCAGCAGCCCGACTAGCGGGAGGGCCGGAAAGTACAATGAGCAGTTCTTC.